These T cell receptor beta chains were read from a single sample in a study of molecular identifiers for immune sequencing clone quantification. TCRdb re-called the PCR reads with MiXCR, one entry per CDR3 protein. The sample contains roughly 320,000 distinct CDR3 sequences, about 22% of which appear only once. The specimen sequenced was naive CD8+ T cells from blood, with Jurkat cell RNA spiked in. The receptors shown here come from a human donor in good health. Some libraries in this study had Jurkat cell RNA spiked in. Both conserved end residues are part of each CDR3. The D gene is left open where the match is weak. Clone size is stated in some rows and not others, as once, few, many or a class when expanded.

d_call	clone_size	j_call	v_call	cdr3_nt	cdr3_aa
TRBD1	few	TRBJ2-7	TRBV27	TGTGCCAGCAGTTTATCGGGACAGAAATACGAGCAGTACTTC	CASSLSGQKYEQYF
NA	NA	TRBJ2-5	TRBV14	TGTGCCAGCAGCCAAGATCGACGCAGCAGTTCAGAGACCCAGTACTTC	CASSQDRRSSSETQYF
NA	NA	TRBJ1-1	TRBV7-3	TGTGCCAGCAGCCACGTTGGGGGGGGAACTGAAGCTTTCTTT	CASSHVGGGTEAFF
NA	many	TRBJ2-7	TRBV5-4	TGTGCCAGCAGCTTGGGCCTGGGGGCCTCCTACGAGCAGTACTTC	CASSLGLGASYEQYF
NA	many	TRBJ2-7	TRBV28	TGTGCCACCGGGACATACTACGAGCAGTACTTC	CATGTYYEQYF
TRBD2	few	TRBJ2-3	TRBV11-2	TGTGCCAGCAGCTTCGCCCAAAGACTAGCCTTGTTTCAGTATTTT	CASSFAQRLALFQYF
NA	few	TRBJ2-7	TRBV6-5	TGTGCCAGCAGTTATTCTAGGGTTTACGAGCAGTACTTC	CASSYSRVYEQYF
NA	NA	TRBJ1-1	TRBV5-1	TGCGCCAGCAGCTTTGCCGGGACCTTGGGGACTGAAGCTTTCTTT	CASSFAGTLGTEAFF
TRBD1	NA	TRBJ1-1	TRBV5-5	TGTGCCAGCAGCTTTGGCTATGGGACAGATATTAACACTGAAGCTTTCTTT	CASSFGYGTDINTEAFF
NA	many	TRBJ2-3	TRBV7-9	TGTGCCAGCAGCTTAGCCGTACTAGCAGATACGCAGTATTTT	CASSLAVLADTQYF
NA	many	TRBJ2-3	TRBV29-1	TGCAGCGTCGGTCCTTCGGGGGTCGGGGACACAGATACGCAGTATTTT	CSVGPSGVGDTDTQYF
TRBD1	NA	TRBJ2-6	TRBV4-1	TGCGCCAGCAGCCAAGCGACAGGGACTGGGGCCAACGTCCTGACTTTC	CASSQATGTGANVLTF
NA	few	TRBJ2-2	TRBV30	TGTGCCTGGAGTCCGACAATGAACACCGGGGAGCTGTTTTTT	CAWSPTMNTGELFF
NA	NA	TRBJ1-1	TRBV27	TGTGCCAGCAGGGGACGGACCATGAACACTGAAGCTTTCTTT	CASRGRTMNTEAFF
TRBD1	NA	TRBJ2-3	TRBV6-5	TGTGCCAGCAGTTATATGACAGGGGGTATCGATAGGCAGTATTTT	CASSYMTGGIDRQYF
NA	many	TRBJ2-7	TRBV5-5	TGTGCCAGCAGCGGAGGGACGGGGTCTGGTGAGCAGTACTTC	CASSGGTGSGEQYF
NA	NA	TRBJ2-1	TRBV27	TGTGCCAGCAGTTTGTCCGGGACGGTCAATGAGCAGTTCTTC	CASSLSGTVNEQFF
NA	few	TRBJ1-1	TRBV5-8	TGTGCCAGCAGCTTGGGGGCTCAGGGCACTGAAGCTTTCTTT	CASSLGAQGTEAFF
NA	NA	TRBJ2-7	TRBV2	TGTGCCAGCAGTGTCTCTTCAGGGCGGTACGAGCAGTACTTC	CASSVSSGRYEQYF
NA	few	TRBJ1-5	TRBV21-1	TGTATCCCGGGGGACAATCAGCCCCAGCATTTT	CIPGDNQPQHF
TRBD2	NA	TRBJ2-5	TRBV24-1	TGTGCCACCAGTGATTTGTATCCTAGCGGAGGGGCCCAGTACTTC	CATSDLYPSGGAQYF
NA	many	TRBJ2-5	TRBV28	TGTGCCAGCAGTTTTACAGGCGAGTCTTTGAAGACCCAGTACTTC	CASSFTGESLKTQYF
TRBD2	NA	TRBJ2-3	TRBV2	TGTGCCAGCGGGGGGACTAGTGTCACAGATACGCAGTATTTT	CASGGTSVTDTQYF
NA	NA	TRBJ1-4	TRBV6-5	TGTGCCAGCAGGCAGCGGGATGCAACTAATGAAAAACTGTTTTTT	CASRQRDATNEKLFF
NA	NA	TRBJ1-5	TRBV27	TGTGCCAGCAGTCCTATGGGGCCCTCGGGGAATCAGCCCCAGCATTTT	CASSPMGPSGNQPQHF
NA	few	TRBJ1-1	TRBV30	TGTGCCTGGAGTGTACTACAGGGAGGTGAAGCTTTCTTT	CAWSVLQGGEAFF
TRBD1	NA	TRBJ2-7	TRBV27	TGTGCCAGCAGTTTCATTGGACAGGATTACGAGCAGTACTTC	CASSFIGQDYEQYF
TRBD1	few	TRBJ2-7	TRBV20-1	TGCAGTGCTTTGGACAGGCTTCCCTACGAGCAGTACTTC	CSALDRLPYEQYF
NA	NA	TRBJ2-7	TRBV24-1	TGTGCCACCAGGGCCAGCGGGCGAACCTACGAGCAGTACTTC	CATRASGRTYEQYF
NA	many	TRBJ1-5	TRBV28	TGTGCCAGCAGTCCACCCCGGGGGTTGAGATTGGTGGATCAGCCCCAGCATTTT	CASSPPRGLRLVDQPQHF
NA	NA	TRBJ1-2	TRBV3-1	TGTGCCAGCAGCCAAGAACCCCCAACTCCCTATGGCTACACCTTC	CASSQEPPTPYGYTF
NA	many	TRBJ1-5	TRBV7-9	TGTGCCAGCAGCCCTAGTGGGGGGGCAGGGCAGCCCCAGCATTTT	CASSPSGGAGQPQHF
TRBD1	few	TRBJ1-1	TRBV14	TGTGCCAGCAGCCCATGGACAGGGTACATGAACACTGAAGCTTTCTTT	CASSPWTGYMNTEAFF
NA	few	TRBJ2-5	TRBV14	TGTGCCAGCAGCCAAGTTGGACAGTCACAAGAGACCCAGTACTTC	CASSQVGQSQETQYF
NA	NA	TRBJ2-1	TRBV29-1	TGCAGCGTTGAAGGTCCTCCACTTCTGACCTACAATGAGCAGTTCTTC	CSVEGPPLLTYNEQFF
NA	NA	TRBJ2-1	TRBV9	TGTGCCAGCAGCGTAGCCCCTTCTAGCTACAATGAGCAGTTCTTC	CASSVAPSSYNEQFF
NA	few	TRBJ2-7	TRBV7-9	TGTGCCAGCAGCATTGACACTTTCTACGAGCAGTACTTC	CASSIDTFYEQYF
TRBD1	many	TRBJ2-7	TRBV29-1	TGCAGCGTCCGACAGGGCCGCTCCTACGAGCAGTACTTC	CSVRQGRSYEQYF
TRBD1	NA	TRBJ2-7	TRBV7-9	TGTGCCAGCAGCTTAGAGGACAGGGAGTACGAGCAGTACTTC	CASSLEDREYEQYF
NA	many	TRBJ2-5	TRBV7-9	TGTGCCAGCAGCTTAGTTGGGGGAGAGACCCAGTACTTC	CASSLVGGETQYF
TRBD1	many	TRBJ2-3	TRBV9	TGTGCCAGCAGCGCGGGACAGGGTGCAGATACGCAGTATTTT	CASSAGQGADTQYF
NA	NA	TRBJ2-7	TRBV11-2	TGTGCCAGCTCTCTGGGTCCCGAGGAGTACGAGCAGTACTTC	CASSLGPEEYEQYF
NA	few	TRBJ2-5	TRBV6-5	TGTGCCAGCAGTTACTCGTCGGACGAAGAGACCCAGTACTTC	CASSYSSDEETQYF
NA	many	TRBJ1-5	TRBV7-5	NA	CISVPEACNSNQPQHF
NA	many	TRBJ2-1	TRBV7-2	TGTGCCAGCAGGGTAACGGGGGTGAATGAGCAGTTCTTC	CASRVTGVNEQFF
NA	few	TRBJ2-3	TRBV10-3	TGTGCCATCAGTGGATGGGAGCGGAGCACAGATACGCAGTATTTT	CAISGWERSTDTQYF
NA	NA	TRBJ1-1	TRBV27	TGTGCCAGCAGGGTAGTAGGGTTGGGGACCAACACTGAAGCTTTCTTT	CASRVVGLGTNTEAFF
TRBD1	few	TRBJ1-2	TRBV18	TGTGCCAGCTCACCACCATCCGGGACAGACTTCTATGGCTACACCTTC	CASSPPSGTDFYGYTF
NA	few	TRBJ2-3	TRBV20-1	TGCAGTGCTAGCGGGAGTTGGACAGATACGCAGTATTTT	CSASGSWTDTQYF
TRBD2	few	TRBJ2-7	TRBV4-3	TGCGCCAGCAGCCAAGAGAGTAGCGGGGGTTACGAGCAGTACTTC	CASSQESSGGYEQYF
NA	NA	TRBJ1-1	TRBV11-2	TGTGCCAGCAGCTTAGTTAGGACTTCCACTGAAGCTTTCTTT	CASSLVRTSTEAFF
TRBD1	few	TRBJ1-2	TRBV6-5	TGTGCCAGCAGTTACGACAGGGGCGGAATCTATGGCTACACCTTC	CASSYDRGGIYGYTF
TRBD2	NA	TRBJ2-7	TRBV4-1	TGCGCCAGCAGCTTCCGACTAGCGGGGAGCGACGAGCAGTACTTC	CASSFRLAGSDEQYF